The sequence of this TCR beta chain was determined in a study of blood T cell repertoires in COVID-19. Study details: From T cells, B-cell-depleted T cells, or PBMCs came the material, which was cDNA or gDNA.

Participants' reported clinical history set cohort assignment. Recovered participants had two consecutive negative NP/OP PCR tests, healthcare professional clearance, or symptom resolution. This CDR3 spans 17 amino acids. V gave up 0 bases and J gave up 1 base, with 16 bases separating them. CDR1 SGHRS and CDR2 YFSETQ come from the germline V gene. Assay: immunoSEQ multiplex PCR; the TCRdb copy retains only in-frame clones and omits some. The sample includes approximately 300,000 clones, roughly 90% seen only once; the top ten take about a fifth. This TCR came from a woman in her 30s who had recovered from COVID-19. The rearrangement joins TRBV5-1 to TRBJ1-1; D is perhaps TRBD1 (5 bases). The sample was PBMCs or T cells enriched from blood (not recorded which). CDR3 region: CASSLDIGGSGNTEAFF. The CDR3 DNA reads as TGCGCCAGCAGCTTGGATATCGGGGGGTCGGGGAACACTGAAGCTTTCTTT.